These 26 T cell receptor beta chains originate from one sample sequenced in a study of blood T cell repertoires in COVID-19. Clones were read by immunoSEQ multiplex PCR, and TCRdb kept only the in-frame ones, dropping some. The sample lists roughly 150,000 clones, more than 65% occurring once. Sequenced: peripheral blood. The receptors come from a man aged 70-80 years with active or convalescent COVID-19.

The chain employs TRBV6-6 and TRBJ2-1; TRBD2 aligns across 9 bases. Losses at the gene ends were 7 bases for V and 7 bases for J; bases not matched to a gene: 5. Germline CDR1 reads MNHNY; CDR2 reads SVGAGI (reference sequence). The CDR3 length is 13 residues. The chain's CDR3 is CASMVREGNEQFF. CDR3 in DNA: TGTGCCAGCATGGTGCGGGAGGGGAATGAGCAGTTCTTC.

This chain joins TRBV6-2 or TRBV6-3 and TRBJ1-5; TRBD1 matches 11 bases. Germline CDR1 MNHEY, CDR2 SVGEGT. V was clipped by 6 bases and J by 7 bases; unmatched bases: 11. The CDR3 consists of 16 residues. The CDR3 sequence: CASSKPGQGARQPQHF. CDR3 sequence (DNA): TGTGCCAGCAGCAAACCTGGACAGGGGGCGAGGCAGCCCCAGCATTTT.

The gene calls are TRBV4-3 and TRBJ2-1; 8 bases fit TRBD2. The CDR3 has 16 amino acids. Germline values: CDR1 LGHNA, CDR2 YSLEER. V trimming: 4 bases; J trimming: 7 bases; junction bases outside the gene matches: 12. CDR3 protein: CASSLVPGTSGNEQFF. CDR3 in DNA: TGCGCCAGCAGCCTGGTGCCCGGGACTAGTGGTAATGAGCAGTTCTTC.

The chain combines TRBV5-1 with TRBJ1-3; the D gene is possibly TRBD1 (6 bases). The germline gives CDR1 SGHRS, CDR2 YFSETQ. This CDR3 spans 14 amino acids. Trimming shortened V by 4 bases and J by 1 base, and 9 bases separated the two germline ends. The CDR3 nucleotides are TGCGCCAGCAGCCAAGGGGGTTCTGGAAACACCATATATTTT. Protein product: CASSQGGSGNTIYF.

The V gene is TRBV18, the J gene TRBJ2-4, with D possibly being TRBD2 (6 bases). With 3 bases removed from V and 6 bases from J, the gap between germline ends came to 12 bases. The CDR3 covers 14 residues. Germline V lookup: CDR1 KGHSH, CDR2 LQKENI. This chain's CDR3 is CASSPRGAGNIQYF. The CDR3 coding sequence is TGTGCCAGCTCACCGCGGGGTGCAGGAAACATTCAGTACTTC.

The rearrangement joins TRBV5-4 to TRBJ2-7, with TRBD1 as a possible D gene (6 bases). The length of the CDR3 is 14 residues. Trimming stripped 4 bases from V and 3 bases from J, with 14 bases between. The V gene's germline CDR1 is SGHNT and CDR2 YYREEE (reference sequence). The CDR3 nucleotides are TGTGCCAGCAGCCCTCCAAGGGGGAGCTACGAGCAGTACTTC. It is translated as CASSPPRGSYEQYF.

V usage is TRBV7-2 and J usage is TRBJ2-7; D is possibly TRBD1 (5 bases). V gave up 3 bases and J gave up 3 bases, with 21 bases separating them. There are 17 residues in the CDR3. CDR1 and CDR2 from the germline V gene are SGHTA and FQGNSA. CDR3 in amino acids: CASSFFSSRGNDYEQYF. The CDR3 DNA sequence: TGTGCCAGCAGCTTCTTTTCCTCTAGGGGAAACGACTACGAGCAGTACTTC. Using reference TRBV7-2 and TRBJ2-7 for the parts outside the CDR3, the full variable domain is GAGVSQSPSNKVTEKGKDVELRCDPISGHTALYWYRQSLGQGLEFLIYFQGNSAPDKSGLPSDRFSAERTGGSVSTLTIQRTQQEDSAVYLCASSFFSSRGNDYEQYFGPGTRLTVT.

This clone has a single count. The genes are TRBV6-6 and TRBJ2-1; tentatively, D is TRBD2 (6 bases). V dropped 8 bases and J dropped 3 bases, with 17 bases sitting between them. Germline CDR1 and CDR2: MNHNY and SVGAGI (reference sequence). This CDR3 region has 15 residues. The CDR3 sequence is CASAGPPLRYNEQFF. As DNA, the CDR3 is TGTGCCAGCGCGGGACCTCCTCTTCGCTACAATGAGCAGTTCTTC.

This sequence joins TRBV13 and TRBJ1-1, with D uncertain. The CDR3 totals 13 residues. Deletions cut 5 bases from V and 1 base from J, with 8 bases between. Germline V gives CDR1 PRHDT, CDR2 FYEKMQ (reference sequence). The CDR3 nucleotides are TGTGCCAGCAGCCGGGATAGGAACACTGAAGCTTTCTTT. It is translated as CASSRDRNTEAFF.

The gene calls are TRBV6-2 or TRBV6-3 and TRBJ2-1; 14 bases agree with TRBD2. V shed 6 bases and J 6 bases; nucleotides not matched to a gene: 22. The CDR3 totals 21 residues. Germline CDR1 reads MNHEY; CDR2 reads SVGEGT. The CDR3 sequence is CASSRLPGTSGSRVRSNEQFF. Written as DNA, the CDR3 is TGTGCCAGCAGCCGCCTGCCCGGGACTAGCGGGAGTAGAGTAAGAAGCAATGAGCAGTTCTTC.

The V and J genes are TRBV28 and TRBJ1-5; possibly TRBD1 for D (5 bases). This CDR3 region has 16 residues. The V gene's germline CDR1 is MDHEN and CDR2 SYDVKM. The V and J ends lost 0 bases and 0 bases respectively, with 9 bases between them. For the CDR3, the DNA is TGTGCCAGCAGTTTATGGGGGGAGGGTAGCAATCAGCCCCAGCATTTT. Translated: CASSLWGEGSNQPQHF.

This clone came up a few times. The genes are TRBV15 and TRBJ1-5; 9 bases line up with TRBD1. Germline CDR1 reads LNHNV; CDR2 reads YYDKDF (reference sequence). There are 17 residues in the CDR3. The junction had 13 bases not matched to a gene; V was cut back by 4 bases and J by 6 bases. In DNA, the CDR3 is TGTGCCACCAGCAACGGAGGGGGGACAGGGTATGGTCAGCCCCAGCATTTT. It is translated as CATSNGGGTGYGQPQHF.

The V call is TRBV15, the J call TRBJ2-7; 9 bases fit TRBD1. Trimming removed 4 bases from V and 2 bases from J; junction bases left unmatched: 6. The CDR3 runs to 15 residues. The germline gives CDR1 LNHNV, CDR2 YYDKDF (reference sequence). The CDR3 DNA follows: TGTGCCACCAGCACAAGGACAGGGGCAACCTACGAGCAGTACTTC. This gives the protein CATSTRTGATYEQYF.

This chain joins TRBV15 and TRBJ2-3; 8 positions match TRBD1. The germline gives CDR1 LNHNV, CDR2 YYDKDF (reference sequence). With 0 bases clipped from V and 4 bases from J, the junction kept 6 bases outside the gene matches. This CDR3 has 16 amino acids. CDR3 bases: TGTGCCACCAGCAGAGAGCCAGGGGGCAGGGCAGATACGCAGTATTTT. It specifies CATSREPGGRADTQYF.

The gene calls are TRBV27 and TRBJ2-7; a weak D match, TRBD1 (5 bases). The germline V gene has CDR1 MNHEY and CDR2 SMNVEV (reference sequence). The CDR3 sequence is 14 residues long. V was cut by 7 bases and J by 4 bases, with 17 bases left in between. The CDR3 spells CASKPRSGPYEQYF. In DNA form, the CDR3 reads TGTGCCAGCAAACCCCGGTCAGGGCCGTACGAGCAGTACTTC.

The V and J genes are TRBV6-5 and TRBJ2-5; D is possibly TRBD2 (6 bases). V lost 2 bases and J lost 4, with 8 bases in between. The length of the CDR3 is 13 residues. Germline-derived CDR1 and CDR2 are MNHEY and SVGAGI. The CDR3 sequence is CASSYGTRETQYF. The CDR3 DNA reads TGTGCCAGCAGTTACGGGACTCGAGAGACCCAGTACTTC.

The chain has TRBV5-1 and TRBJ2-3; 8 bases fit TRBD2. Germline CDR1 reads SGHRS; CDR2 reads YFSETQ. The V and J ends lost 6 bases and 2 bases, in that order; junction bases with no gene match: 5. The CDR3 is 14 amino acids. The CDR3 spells CASTRRGDTDTQYF. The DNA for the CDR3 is TGCGCCAGCACACGGCGGGGGGACACAGATACGCAGTATTTT.

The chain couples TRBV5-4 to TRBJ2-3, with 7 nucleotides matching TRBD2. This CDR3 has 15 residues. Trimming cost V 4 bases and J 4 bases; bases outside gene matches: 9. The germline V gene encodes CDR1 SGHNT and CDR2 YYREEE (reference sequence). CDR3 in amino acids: CASSRERGRADTQYF. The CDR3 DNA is TGTGCCAGCAGCCGGGAGCGGGGTAGAGCAGATACGCAGTATTTT.

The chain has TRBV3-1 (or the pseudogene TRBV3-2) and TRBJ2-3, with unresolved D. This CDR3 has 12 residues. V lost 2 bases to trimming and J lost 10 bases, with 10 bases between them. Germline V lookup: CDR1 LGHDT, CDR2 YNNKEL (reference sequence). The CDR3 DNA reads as TGTGCCAGCAGCCAACTGCGCGAGGCGCAGTATTTT. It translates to CASSQLREAQYF.

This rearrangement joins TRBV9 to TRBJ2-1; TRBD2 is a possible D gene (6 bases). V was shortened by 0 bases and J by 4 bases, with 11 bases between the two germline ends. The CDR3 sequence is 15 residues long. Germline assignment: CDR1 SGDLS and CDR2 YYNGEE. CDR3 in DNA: TGTGCCAGCAGCGTAGGGGGAGGAGTGTACAATGAGCAGTTCTTC. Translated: CASSVGGGVYNEQFF.

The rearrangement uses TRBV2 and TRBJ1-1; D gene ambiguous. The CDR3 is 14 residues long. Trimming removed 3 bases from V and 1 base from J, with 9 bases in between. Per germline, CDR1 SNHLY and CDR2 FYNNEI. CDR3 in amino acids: CASSDRPGNTEAFF. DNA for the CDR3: TGTGCCAGCAGTGACCGCCCGGGGAACACTGAAGCTTTCTTT.

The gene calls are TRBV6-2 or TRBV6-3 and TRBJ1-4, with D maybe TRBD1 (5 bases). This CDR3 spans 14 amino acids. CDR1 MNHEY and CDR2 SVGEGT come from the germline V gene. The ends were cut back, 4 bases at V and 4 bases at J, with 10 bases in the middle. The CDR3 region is CASSSGQFNEKLFF. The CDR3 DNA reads TGTGCCAGCAGTTCCGGACAATTTAATGAAAAACTGTTTTTT.

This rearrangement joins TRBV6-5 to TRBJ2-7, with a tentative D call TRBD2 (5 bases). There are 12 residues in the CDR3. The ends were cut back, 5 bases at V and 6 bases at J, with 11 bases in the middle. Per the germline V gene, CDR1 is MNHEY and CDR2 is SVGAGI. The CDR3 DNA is TGTGCCAGCAGTCGAGGGTGGCGCGAGCAGTACTTC. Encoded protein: CASSRGWREQYF.

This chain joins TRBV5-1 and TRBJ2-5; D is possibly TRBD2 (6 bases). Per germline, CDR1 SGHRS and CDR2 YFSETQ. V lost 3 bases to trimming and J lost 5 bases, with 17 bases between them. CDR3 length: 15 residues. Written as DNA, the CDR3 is TGCGCCAGCAGCTCGTATGGGGGGTCGGGGGAGACCCAGTACTTC. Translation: CASSSYGGSGETQYF.

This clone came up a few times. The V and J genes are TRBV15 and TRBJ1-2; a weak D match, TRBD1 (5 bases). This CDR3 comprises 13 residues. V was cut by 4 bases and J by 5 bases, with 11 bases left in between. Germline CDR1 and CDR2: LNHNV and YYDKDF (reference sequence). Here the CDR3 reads CATSTAGLYGYTF. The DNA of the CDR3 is TGTGCCACCAGCACAGCGGGGCTTTATGGCTACACCTTC.

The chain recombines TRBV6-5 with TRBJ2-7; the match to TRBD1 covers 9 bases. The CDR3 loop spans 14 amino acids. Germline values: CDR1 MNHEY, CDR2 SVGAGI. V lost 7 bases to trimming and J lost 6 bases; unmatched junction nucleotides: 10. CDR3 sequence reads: CASTILTGGAEQYF. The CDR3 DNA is TGTGCCAGCACCATACTAACAGGGGGCGCCGAGCAGTACTTC.